This T cell receptor beta chain was observed in a study of siplizumab effects on memory and regulatory T cells. Overall study findings and caveats: Many proliferating CD4+ or CD8+ clones remained unclassified. Roughly 75-95% of them could not be assigned either a naive or a memory phenotype.

This table comes from immunoSEQ multiplex PCR, and its TCRdb copy is limited to in-frame clones, with some not included. The sample contains 57,000 or so clones, 90% to 95% of which appear only once. Worth noting for this clone: The antigen remains unidentified.

The receptor was derived from a human donor in good health. Sequencing used CD8+ T cells sorted from blood.

CDR3 nucleotide sequence: TGCGCCAGCAGCTTGGGGGACGTGGACTATGGCTACACCTTC. It codes for CASSLGDVDYGYTF. The V call is TRBV5-1, the J call TRBJ1-2, with D perhaps TRBD1 (5 bases). Germline values: CDR1 SGHRS, CDR2 YFSETQ. The V and J ends lost 0 bases and 3 bases respectively, with 9 bases between them. The CDR3 is made up of 14 amino acids.